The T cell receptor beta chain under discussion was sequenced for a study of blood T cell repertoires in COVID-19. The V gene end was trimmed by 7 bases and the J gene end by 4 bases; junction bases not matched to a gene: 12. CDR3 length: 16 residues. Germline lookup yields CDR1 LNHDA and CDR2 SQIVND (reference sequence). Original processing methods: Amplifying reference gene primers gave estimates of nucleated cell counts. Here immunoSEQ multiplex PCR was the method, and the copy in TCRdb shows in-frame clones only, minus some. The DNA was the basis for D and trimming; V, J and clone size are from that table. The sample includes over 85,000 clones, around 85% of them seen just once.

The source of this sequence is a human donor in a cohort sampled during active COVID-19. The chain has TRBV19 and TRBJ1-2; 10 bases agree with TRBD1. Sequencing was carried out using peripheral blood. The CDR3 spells CASIGPTGGTRYGYTF. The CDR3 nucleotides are TGTGCCAGTATAGGTCCGACAGGGGGCACCCGCTATGGCTACACCTTC.